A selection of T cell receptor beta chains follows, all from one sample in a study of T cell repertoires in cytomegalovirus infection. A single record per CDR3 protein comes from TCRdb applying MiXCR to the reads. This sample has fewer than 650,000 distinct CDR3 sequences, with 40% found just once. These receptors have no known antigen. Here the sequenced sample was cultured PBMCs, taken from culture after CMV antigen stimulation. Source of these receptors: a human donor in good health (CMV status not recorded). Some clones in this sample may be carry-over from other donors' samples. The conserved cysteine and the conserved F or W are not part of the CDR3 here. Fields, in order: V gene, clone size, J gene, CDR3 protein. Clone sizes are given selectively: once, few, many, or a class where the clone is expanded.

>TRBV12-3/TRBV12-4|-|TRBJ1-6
ASRKGGLYNSPLH
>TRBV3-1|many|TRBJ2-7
ASSRTSGGRYEQY
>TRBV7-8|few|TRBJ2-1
ASSLPGGTGYHEQF
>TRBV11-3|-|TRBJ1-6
ASSLTGSSPLH
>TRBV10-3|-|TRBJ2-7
AISEGAGSYEQY
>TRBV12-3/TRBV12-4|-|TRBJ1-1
ASSPTGWNTEAF
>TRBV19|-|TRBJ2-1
ASSNNLGDEQF
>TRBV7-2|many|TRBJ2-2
ASSIRLAGLTGELF
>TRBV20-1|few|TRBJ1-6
SASYRGRRNSPLH
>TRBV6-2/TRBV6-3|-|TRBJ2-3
ASSYSVVSGRRDTQY
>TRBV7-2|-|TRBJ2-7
ASSGTGTSGLYEQY
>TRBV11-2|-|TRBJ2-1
ASSKTSGPSYYNEQF
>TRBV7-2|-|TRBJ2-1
ASSALAGGPYNEQF
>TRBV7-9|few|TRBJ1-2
ASSRTGTVTNYGYT
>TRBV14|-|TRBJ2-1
ASSQNRAPVPYNEQF
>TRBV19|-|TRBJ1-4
ASSLTGSDEKLF
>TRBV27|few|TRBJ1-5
ASSPTIGRIMTQH
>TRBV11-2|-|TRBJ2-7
ASSATGLARVEASYEQY
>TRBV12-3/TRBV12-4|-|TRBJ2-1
ASSLVLDIEQF
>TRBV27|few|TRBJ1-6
ASSFGQGINSPLH